This is a list of T cell receptor beta chains from one sample in a study of T cell clones after liver transplantation. Data came from immunoSEQ multiplex PCR; TCRdb stores just in-frame clones and leaves some out. Of around 21,000 clones listed, 90% to 95% are singletons. The material sequenced was CD8+ T cells from blood, taken less than 27 months after liver transplant. These TCRs come from a human patient who received a liver transplant. These T cells may partly come from the graft donor. Each CDR3 is given with its conserved first and last residue.

>TRBV10-3
CAISQGRDTEAFF
>TRBV11-2
CASSLGFGDQPQHF
>TRBV9
CASNLAPNSGTDTQYF
>TRBV15
CATSRGAWEGNTGELFF
>TRBV18
CASSPGQGRNYEQYF
>TRBV2
CASRGRGVRSGPYEQYF
>TRBV5-6
CASSPSANTGELFF
>TRBV7-9
CASSSGTDSGNTIYF
>TRBV27
CASSDGGNYEQYF
>TRBV29-1
CSVELLGTEAFF
>TRBV5-1
CASSPWTSGRAYNEQFF
>TRBV7-9
CATAPPLAKNIQYF
>TRBV11-2
CASSLVGNTEAFF
>TRBV30
CAWSSPRENNEQFF
>TRBV7-2
CASSPALTSGRGGEQYF
>TRBV19
CASSMTAATNEKLFF
>TRBV7-9
CASSHQGARFYEQYF
>TRBV19
CASSITSGDEQFF
>TRBV2
CASCPKKIGELFF
>TRBV6-5
CASSSDLASLNEQFF
>TRBV10-3
CAISEGAGIYEQYF
>TRBV9
CASSGGGETQYF
>TRBV27
CASSWGRTYNEQFF
>TRBV6-6
CASSLPGGGDQPQHF
>TRBV9
CASSTTGASNQPQHF
>TRBV7-6
CASSRPGGKLFF
>TRBV7-9
CASSSGQLNGYTF
>TRBV29-1
CSVLLQGPNSENTIYF
>TRBV7-7
CASSHRDSGTDTQYF
>TRBV29-1
CSVLDRDRPTGELFF
>TRBV2
CASSGDREADTQYF
>TRBV6-5
CASSYGYRRPEAFF
>TRBV5-6
CASSLGAGGETQYF
>TRBV6-1
CASSLSGANVLTF
>TRBV9
CASSIRTSGRADTQYF
>TRBV7-9
CASSPRTSAYNEQFF
>TRBV11-3
CASSYGTSRFF
>TRBV9
CASSVGGHATYEQYF
>TRBV28
CASNWGSRSYEQYF
>TRBV7-9
CASSKLMYDTEAFF
>TRBV11-3
CASSHPLAGVGETQYF
>TRBV2
CASSFGLAENTGELFF
>TRBV9
CASNPQPQASEQYF
>TRBV13
CASSSGLVSYEQYF
>TRBV6-5
CASSSDGQGYEQYF
>TRBV11-3
CASSPPTDNEQFF
>TRBV14
CASSQEIVGVGRGAFF
>TRBV9
CASSVLAGGRDEQFF
>TRBV27
CASSLLGTGSPYEQYF
>TRBV27
CASSFAGDTGELFF
>TRBV19
CATSGRDYEQYF
>TRBV14
CASSQRPGQINTEAFF
>TRBV11-2
CASSAQGTYEQYF
>TRBV5-5
CASSKTTGFGTDTQYF